The T cell receptor (beta chain) described here comes from a study of cytomegalovirus exposure and HLA in healthy donors. Findings and limits, study-wide: In an earlier analysis, about 90% or about 30%: the productive usage of most TCR beta V segments.

Germline V gives CDR1 SQVTM, CDR2 ANQGSEA. The ends were cut back, 6 bases at V and 8 bases at J, with 13 bases in the middle. The length of the CDR3 is 11 residues. Both 60 Vbeta primers and 13 Jbeta primers went into the PCR. Profiling relied on immunoSEQ multiplex PCR, and the TCRdb table lists in-frame clones only, not all of them. The table records 40,000 to 60,000 clones, approximately 70% of them present only once. This clone came up a few times. Its specificity is not known. This TCR derives from a woman aged 45-59 years in good health and CMV-seronegative. Material for sequencing was PBMCs. The chain joins TRBV29-1 to TRBJ1-2, with a possible D match to TRBD1 (5 bases). CDR3 region: CSVGGNQGYTF. DNA of the CDR3: TGCAGCGTGGGGGGAAATCAGGGCTACACCTTC.